This TCR beta chain was sequenced for a study of early T cells in non-severe SARS-CoV-2 infection. V lost 7 bases and J lost 4, with 14 bases in between. Per the germline V gene, CDR1 is MNHEY and CDR2 is SVGEGT. This CDR3 is 15 amino acids long. Study findings and constraints: Comparison of clonotypes with VDJdb favored anti-spike CD8 responses while missing private and CD4 specificities.

In TCRdb, the 5' RACE reads were re-called with MiXCR into one record per CDR3 protein. The table shows 20,000 to 25,000 distinct CDR3 sequences, with around 4.6% occurring only once. This clonotype was seen at least ten times. As yet, its antigen is unknown. This TCR derives from an adult who was a healthcare worker with PCR-confirmed SARS-CoV-2 infection or an uninfected control (not recorded which). Sequencing was performed on whole blood. The chain joins TRBV6-2 or TRBV6-3 to TRBJ1-6; D is possibly TRBD1 (5 bases). This CDR3 is CASTAFGAYNSPLHF. The CDR3 DNA follows: TGTGCCAGCACCGCCTTTGGGGCGTATAATTCACCCCTCCACTTT.